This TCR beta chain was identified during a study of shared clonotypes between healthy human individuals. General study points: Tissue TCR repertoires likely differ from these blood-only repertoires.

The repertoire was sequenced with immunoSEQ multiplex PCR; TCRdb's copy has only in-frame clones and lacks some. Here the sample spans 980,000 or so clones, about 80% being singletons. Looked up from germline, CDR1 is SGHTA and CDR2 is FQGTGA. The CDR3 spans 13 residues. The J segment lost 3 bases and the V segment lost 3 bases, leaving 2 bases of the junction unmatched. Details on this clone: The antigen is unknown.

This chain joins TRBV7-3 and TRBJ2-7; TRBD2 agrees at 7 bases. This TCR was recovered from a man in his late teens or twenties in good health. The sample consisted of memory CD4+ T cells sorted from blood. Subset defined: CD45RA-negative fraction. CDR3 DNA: TGTGCCAGCAGCTTCAGGGAGGGCTACGAGCAGTACTTC. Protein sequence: CASSFREGYEQYF.